This entry lists 15 T cell receptor beta chains sequenced from one sample in a study of cytomegalovirus exposure and HLA in healthy donors. The PCR employed 60 Vbeta primers together with 13 Jbeta primers. The data were produced by immunoSEQ multiplex PCR, yet TCRdb's version contains in-frame clones alone and is incomplete. Here the sample spans some 130,000 clones, about two thirds being singletons. The specimen sequenced was PBMCs. These receptor sequences come from a woman aged 55-69 years in good health and CMV-seropositive.

This clone was detected only a few times. J is TRBJ2-7 and V is TRBV4-2, with 8 bases lining up with TRBD1. V lost 0 bases to trimming and J lost 2 bases; unmatched junction nucleotides: 12. Germline assignment: CDR1 LGHNA and CDR2 YNFKEQ. CDR3 length equals 18 residues. CDR3 in DNA: TGTGCCAGCAGCCAAGAACGGGGCATGGGGACAGGTACCTACGAGCAGTACTTC. This codes for CASSQERGMGTGTYEQYF.

This clone turned up a few times. This rearrangement joins TRBV11-2 to TRBJ1-4; the match to TRBD1 covers 11 bases. Germline values: CDR1 SGHAT, CDR2 FQNNGV. The junction had 7 bases not matched to a gene; V was cut back by 5 bases and J by 8 bases. The CDR3 covers 15 residues. The CDR3, as DNA: TGTGCCAGCAGCGGTGGACAGGGGGCTGGGGAAAAACTGTTTTTT. It specifies CASSGGQGAGEKLFF.

The genes are TRBV11-3 and TRBJ1-2; D might be TRBD1 (5 bases). Per germline, CDR1 SGHNT and CDR2 YENEEA. This CDR3 comprises 14 residues. Between the trimmed V and J ends, which lost 4 bases and 6 bases, there was a span of 15 bases. The CDR3 spells CASSSTPPGDGYTF. In DNA, the CDR3 is TGTGCCAGCAGCTCGACCCCTCCGGGGGATGGCTACACCTTC.

The chain carries TRBV5-6 and TRBJ2-3, with no clear D. The CDR3 sequence is 12 residues long. Looked up from germline, CDR1 is SGHDT and CDR2 is YYEEEE. V was pared by 3 bases and J by 1 base, with 3 bases between. CDR3 sequence (DNA): TGTGCCAGCAGCTCAGGCACAGATACGCAGTATTTT. The encoded protein is CASSSGTDTQYF.

Only a few counts were recorded for this clone. This chain joins TRBV6-1 and TRBJ1-1; weak D call: TRBD1 (5 bases). CDR1 is MNHNS and CDR2 is SASEGT in the germline V gene. The CDR3 totals 14 residues. Trimming pared 4 bases from V and 4 bases from J, leaving 13 bases between. DNA of the CDR3: TGTGCCAGCAGTGGGGACGGGGGTGGCACTGAAGCTTTCTTT. Translated, it gives CASSGDGGGTEAFF.

This clone appeared once. CDR3 region: CASSDSYNEQFF. The CDR3, as DNA: TGTGCCAGCAGTGACAGCTACAATGAGCAGTTCTTC. This chain links TRBV25-1 with TRBJ2-1; no definite D call. Germline V gene data show CDR1 as MGHDK and CDR2 as SYGVNS. Trimming cost V 3 bases and J 3 bases, with 3 bases left between them. The length of the CDR3 is 12 residues.

The chain employs TRBV6-4 and TRBJ2-3, with 11 positions matching TRBD2. Looked up from germline, CDR1 is MRHNA and CDR2 is SNTAGT. J was trimmed by 0 bases and V by 2 bases; bases with no gene match: 1. The CDR3 length is 16 residues. CDR3 loop: CASSDLAGGSTDTQYF. The CDR3 bases are TGTGCCAGCAGTGACCTAGCGGGGGGCAGCACAGATACGCAGTATTTT.

The table lists this clone with a count of one. This chain links TRBV11-2 with TRBJ1-1, with D perhaps matching TRBD1 (6 bases). V shed 8 bases and J shed 5 bases, with 18 bases lying between them. The CDR3 consists of 14 residues. Germline-derived CDR1 and CDR2 are SGHAT and FQNNGV. In DNA form, the CDR3 reads TGTGCCAGCGACTGGGCGGGGGCGAGGACTGAAGCTTTCTTT. It encodes CASDWAGARTEAFF.

The J gene is TRBJ1-5, the V gene TRBV5-1; D gene ambiguous. The germline V gene encodes CDR1 SGHRS and CDR2 YFSETQ. The germline V and J ends were trimmed by 1 base and 0 bases, with 8 bases remaining between them. This CDR3 spans 15 amino acids. CDR3 in amino acids: CASSLRQISNQPQHF. The CDR3 DNA reads as TGCGCCAGCAGCTTGCGACAAATTAGCAATCAGCCCCAGCATTTT.

The genes are TRBV18 and TRBJ1-1; TRBD1 aligns across 7 bases. The CDR3 runs 14 residues. V trimming: 3 bases; J trimming: 4 bases; junction bases outside the gene matches: 5. The germline CDR1 and CDR2 sequences are KGHSH and LQKENI. The CDR3 here is CASSPRDSGTEAFF. DNA of the CDR3: TGTGCCAGCTCACCGAGGGACAGCGGCACTGAAGCTTTCTTT.

The V call is TRBV7-8, the J call TRBJ1-1; D uncertain. The CDR3 is 12 residues long. The ends were cut back, 1 base at V and 6 bases at J, with 6 bases in the middle. Germline CDR1 SGHVS, CDR2 FQNEAQ. CDR3 in amino acids: CASSLVTAEAFF. The CDR3 DNA reads as TGTGCCAGCAGCTTAGTCACAGCTGAAGCTTTCTTT.

The chain has TRBV19 and TRBJ1-2; 7 bases match TRBD1. Trimming removed 3 bases from V and 6 bases from J; junction bases left unmatched: 10. The germline CDR1 and CDR2 sequences are LNHDA and SQIVND (reference sequence). The length of the CDR3 is 15 residues. CDR3 in DNA: TGTGCCAGTAGTATTGGGAGACAGGGAATTGATGGCTACACCTTC. This codes for CASSIGRQGIDGYTF.

This clone appeared a few times. V usage is TRBV5-1 and J usage is TRBJ1-4; maybe TRBD1 (6 bases). The V gene lost 5 bases and the J gene lost 3 bases, with 8 bases spanning the gap. Germline lookup yields CDR1 SGHRS and CDR2 YFSETQ. The CDR3 has 13 residues. Here the CDR3 reads CASRGASNEKLFF. CDR3 nucleotides: TGCGCCAGCAGGGGGGCTTCTAATGAAAAACTGTTTTTT. The full variable domain, completed using reference TRBV5-1 and TRBJ1-4, is KAGVTQTPRYLIKTRGQQVTLSCSPISGHRSVSWYQQTPGQGLQFLFEYFSETQRNKGNFPGRFSGRQFSNSRSEMNVSTLELGDSALYLCASRGASNEKLFFGSGTQLSVL.

This rearrangement joins TRBV9 to TRBJ2-5; 10 bases align to TRBD2. Germline values: CDR1 SGDLS, CDR2 YYNGEE. CDR3 size: 15 residues. Trimming at V came to 3 bases and at J to 5 bases, leaving 7 bases not matched to a gene. CDR3 in DNA: TGTGCCAGCAGCGACGGAGGAGCGGGGGGGGAGACCCAGTACTTC. Translated: CASSDGGAGGETQYF.

This clone was observed a single time. This rearrangement joins TRBV4-1 to TRBJ2-7, with TRBD2 matching 9 bases. The CDR3 totals 16 residues. The germline V gene has CDR1 MGHRA and CDR2 YSYEKL. V was pared by 0 bases and J by 3 bases, with 6 bases of the junction left unmatched. CDR3 coding DNA: TGCGCCAGCAGCCAAGACCGAGCGGGGGGTCTCTACGAGCAGTACTTC. This gives the protein CASSQDRAGGLYEQYF.